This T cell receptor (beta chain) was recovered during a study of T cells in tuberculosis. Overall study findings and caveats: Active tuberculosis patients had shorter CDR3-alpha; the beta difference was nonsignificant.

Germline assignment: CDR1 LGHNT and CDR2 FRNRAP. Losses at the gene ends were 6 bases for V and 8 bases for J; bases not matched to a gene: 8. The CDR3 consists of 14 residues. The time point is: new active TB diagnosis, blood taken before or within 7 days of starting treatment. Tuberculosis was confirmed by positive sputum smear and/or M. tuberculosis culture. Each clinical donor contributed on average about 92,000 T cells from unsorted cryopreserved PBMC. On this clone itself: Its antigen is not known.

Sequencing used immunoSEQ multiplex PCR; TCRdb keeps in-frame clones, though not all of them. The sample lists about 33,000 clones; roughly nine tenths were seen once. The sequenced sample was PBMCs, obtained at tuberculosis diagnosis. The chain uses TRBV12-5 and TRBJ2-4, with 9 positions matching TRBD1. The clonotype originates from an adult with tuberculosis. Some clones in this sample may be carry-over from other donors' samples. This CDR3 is CASGRGQGGDIQYF. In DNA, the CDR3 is TGTGCTAGTGGCCGGGGACAGGGAGGGGACATTCAGTACTTC.